What follows are 17 T cell receptor beta chains derived from one specimen sequenced in a study of shared clonotypes between healthy human individuals. TCRdb keeps only in-frame clones here, not all; method: immunoSEQ multiplex PCR. The data show roughly 640,000 clones, 95% to 98% seen once. The sample taken for sequencing was naive CD4+ T cells sorted from blood. The subset is: CD45RA+ positively selected. Receptors originate from a woman aged 25 to 39 in good health.

This chain links TRBV5-5 with TRBJ1-1; D is ambiguous. V gave up 1 base and J gave up 1 base, with 11 bases separating them. The CDR3 has 15 amino acids. Germline V CDR1 and CDR2: SGHKS, YYEKEE (reference sequence). CDR3 sequence (DNA): TGTGCCAGCAGCTTGTCCGGAACGGAGAACACTGAAGCTTTCTTT. Its protein product is CASSLSGTENTEAFF.

The V call is TRBV11-1, the J call TRBJ1-1; a possible D gene is TRBD1 (5 bases). The germline CDR1 and CDR2 sequences are SGHAT and FQDESV (reference sequence). V gave up 1 base and J gave up 4 bases, with 25 bases separating them. The CDR3 contains 19 residues. CDR3 sequence (DNA): TGTGCCAGCAGCTTAGAGGGGCAGGAGGGGAATTTATACCTCACTGAAGCTTTCTTT. Protein sequence: CASSLEGQEGNLYLTEAFF.

The genes are TRBV2 and TRBJ2-3; maybe TRBD1 (5 bases). The CDR3 sequence is 15 residues long. V lost 5 bases to trimming and J lost 2 bases, with 14 bases between them. CDR1 is SNHLY and CDR2 is FYNNEI in the germline V gene. The CDR3 here is CASSIGRGYTDTQYF. In DNA form, the CDR3 reads TGTGCCAGCAGTATTGGTAGGGGATACACAGATACGCAGTATTTT.

CDR3 sequence reads: CASSYSASSYNEQFF. The CDR3 nucleotides are TGTGCCAGCAGTTATAGCGCTAGCTCCTACAATGAGCAGTTCTTC. The rearrangement links TRBV7-2 to TRBJ2-1; TRBD2 is a possible D gene (5 bases). The germline V and J ends were trimmed by 6 bases and 0 bases, with 12 bases remaining between them. The CDR3 is 15 amino acids. From germline, CDR1 is SGHTA and CDR2 FQGNSA.

The chain carries TRBV27 and TRBJ2-3, with D hard to call. The CDR3 totals 13 residues. V lost 4 bases, J lost 2 bases, and 7 bases lay in between. CDR1 and CDR2 from the germline V gene are MNHEY and SMNVEV (reference sequence). CDR3 sequence reads: CASSSSPTDTQYF. CDR3 nucleotide sequence: TGTGCCAGCAGTTCAAGCCCCACAGATACGCAGTATTTT.

V gene TRBV19 combines with J gene TRBJ2-7; 7 bases are a match to TRBD2. Germline CDR1 LNHDA, CDR2 SQIVND (reference sequence). After removal of 4 bases from V and 3 bases from J, the junction contained 6 bases not matched to a gene. The length of the CDR3 is 14 residues. The CDR3 DNA reads as TGTGCCAGTAGTAGGAGCGGGACGGGCTACGAGCAGTACTTC. Residues: CASSRSGTGYEQYF.

This chain joins TRBV7-9 and TRBJ2-3; TRBD2 aligns across 14 bases. Germline-derived CDR1 and CDR2 are SEHNR and FQNEAQ (reference sequence). V dropped 5 bases and J dropped 1; count of bases not matched to a gene: 8. The CDR3 length is 18 residues. The CDR3 loop is CASSRGLAGGLGTDTQYF. For the CDR3, the DNA is TGTGCCAGCAGCCGCGGACTAGCGGGAGGACTCGGCACAGATACGCAGTATTTT.

There are a few counts of this clone. This chain uses TRBV6-5 with TRBJ1-5; a weak D match, TRBD1 (5 bases). The CDR3 runs 13 residues. Between the trimmed V and J ends, which lost 3 bases and 7 bases, there was a span of 10 bases. Germline V lookup: CDR1 MNHEY, CDR2 SVGAGI. In DNA form, the CDR3 reads TGTGCCAGCAGTTATGATAAGGGGCAGCCCCAGCATTTT. It codes for CASSYDKGQPQHF.

The rearrangement uses TRBV6-6 and TRBJ1-1; D is perhaps TRBD1 (5 bases). The V gene lost 7 bases and the J gene lost 4 bases, with 16 bases spanning the gap. CDR1 is MNHNY, CDR2 SVGAGI, per germline (reference sequence). The CDR3 sequence is 14 residues long. CDR3 DNA sequence: TGTGCCAGCATGAACCCCGGGGGACGCACTGAAGCTTTCTTT. Encoded protein: CASMNPGGRTEAFF.

The chain links TRBV9 to TRBJ2-1; D not certain. Trimming left V 0 bases short and J 4 bases short, with 8 bases between. The CDR3 runs 14 residues. CDR1 is SGDLS and CDR2 is YYNGEE in the germline V gene. The CDR3 reads CASSVAGPYNEQFF. The CDR3 DNA is TGTGCCAGCAGCGTAGCGGGTCCTTACAATGAGCAGTTCTTC.

The chain is built from TRBV29-1 and TRBJ2-7; perhaps TRBD2 as D (6 bases). The CDR3 has 16 residues. V was shortened by 4 bases and J by 1 base, with 20 bases between the two germline ends. In germline, CDR1 is SQVTM, CDR2 ANQGSEA. CDR3 region: CSVGRPGWGGSYEQYF. CDR3 nucleotide sequence: TGCAGCGTTGGGAGGCCTGGGTGGGGAGGATCCTACGAGCAGTACTTC.

The chain couples TRBV9 to TRBJ2-3, with D perhaps matching TRBD1 (5 bases). The CDR3 extends over 14 amino acids. The V and J ends lost 3 bases and 0 bases respectively, with 8 bases between them. CDR1 is SGDLS and CDR2 is YYNGEE in the germline V gene. CDR3 DNA sequence: TGTGCCAGCAGCGACAGGTCTAGCACAGATACGCAGTATTTT. The encoded protein is CASSDRSSTDTQYF.

This chain connects TRBV2 to TRBJ2-3; D uncertain. V was shortened by 7 bases and J by 6 bases, with 11 bases between the two germline ends. Looked up from germline, CDR1 is SNHLY and CDR2 is FYNNEI. The CDR3 is made up of 12 amino acids. The CDR3, as DNA: TGTGCCAGCACCGGAGCAGCGGATACGCAGTATTTT. It codes for CASTGAADTQYF.

The CDR3 DNA reads TGTGCCAGCAGCTACTTAGCGGTCAGCACCGGGGAGCTGTTTTTT. Protein sequence: CASSYLAVSTGELFF. V usage is TRBV2 and J usage is TRBJ2-2; D might be TRBD2 (6 bases). With 6 bases removed from V and 4 bases from J, the gap between germline ends came to 15 bases. The CDR3 extends over 15 amino acids. Germline V CDR1 and CDR2: SNHLY, FYNNEI.

The chain combines TRBV13 with TRBJ2-7; D unresolved. Looked up from germline, CDR1 is PRHDT and CDR2 is FYEKMQ (reference sequence). V was clipped by 0 bases and J by 0 bases, with 9 bases between them. This CDR3 has 15 amino acids. CDR3 bases: TGTGCCAGCAGCTTAGGTATTAGATCCTCCTACGAGCAGTACTTC. Encoded protein: CASSLGIRSSYEQYF.

The chain couples TRBV30 to TRBJ1-5; D is unresolved. The CDR3 runs 12 residues. Germline CDR1 is GTSNPN and CDR2 is SVGIG (reference sequence). Trimming shortened V by 5 bases and J by 5 bases, and 10 bases separated the two germline ends. The CDR3 loop reads CAWDSSYQPQHF. The CDR3 nucleotides read TGTGCCTGGGATAGCAGTTATCAGCCCCAGCATTTT.

V usage is TRBV14 and J usage is TRBJ2-7; 11 bases agree with TRBD2. CDR1 is SGHDN and CDR2 is FVKESK in the germline V gene. Germline trimming cut 4 bases from V and 9 bases from J; bases unmatched to any gene: 11. The CDR3 consists of 15 residues. Here the CDR3 DNA reads TGTGCCAGCAGCCGTTTAGCGGGAGGGAACCTCGCGCAGTACTTC. It is translated as CASSRLAGGNLAQYF.